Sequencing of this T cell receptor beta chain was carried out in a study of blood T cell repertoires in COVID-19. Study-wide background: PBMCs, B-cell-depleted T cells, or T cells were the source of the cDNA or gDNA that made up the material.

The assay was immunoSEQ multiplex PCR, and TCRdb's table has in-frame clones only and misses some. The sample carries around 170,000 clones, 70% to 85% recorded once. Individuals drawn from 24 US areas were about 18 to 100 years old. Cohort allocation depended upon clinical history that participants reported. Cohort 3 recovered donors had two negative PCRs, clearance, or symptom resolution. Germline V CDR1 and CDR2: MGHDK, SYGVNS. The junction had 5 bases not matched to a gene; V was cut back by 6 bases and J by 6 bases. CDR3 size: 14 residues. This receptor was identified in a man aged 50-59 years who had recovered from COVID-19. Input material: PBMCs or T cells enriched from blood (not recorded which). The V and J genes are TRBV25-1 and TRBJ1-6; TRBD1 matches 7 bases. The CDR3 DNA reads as TGTGCCAGCAGGATTTCAGGGGGTAATTCACCCCTCCACTTT. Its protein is CASRISGGNSPLHF. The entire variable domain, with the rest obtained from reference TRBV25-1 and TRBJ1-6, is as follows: EADIYQTPRYLVIGTGKKITLECSQTMGHDKMYWYQQDPGMELHLIHYSYGVNSTEKGDLSSESTVSRIRTEHFPLTLESARPSHTSQYLCASRISGGNSPLHFGNGTRLTVT.